This TCR beta chain was sequenced for a study of cytomegalovirus exposure and HLA in healthy donors. Study as a whole: Genotyping of more than 300 donors showed that over 65% belonged to the Caucasian-associated ancestry cluster. Study-level points and caveats: The authors later found HLA-associated TCR beta chains more clonally expanded than equally common others.

Primers: 60 Vbeta forward and 13 Jbeta reverse. TCRdb keeps only in-frame clones here, not all; method: immunoSEQ multiplex PCR. The sample lists roughly 180,000 clones; roughly four fifths were seen once. Worth noting for this clone: Its target is not known.

Germline CDR1 LNHDA, CDR2 SQIVND (reference sequence). The length of the CDR3 is 15 residues. V shed 6 bases and J shed 3 bases, with 17 bases lying between them. This clonotype was sampled from a female donor in good health and CMV-seronegative. The sample was PBMCs. The chain employs TRBV19 and TRBJ1-2, with D possibly matching TRBD1 (6 bases). CDR3 loop: CASSGPETGDYGYTF. CDR3 nucleotides: TGTGCCAGTAGCGGGCCGGAGACAGGTGACTATGGCTACACCTTC.